What follows are 2 T cell receptor beta chains derived from one specimen sequenced in a study of blood T cell repertoires in COVID-19. Only in-frame clones appear in the TCRdb table, and some are missing; sequencing was by immunoSEQ multiplex PCR. The table shows 150,000 to 200,000 clones, with 81% occurring only once. Sequenced material: peripheral blood. The receptors originated from an elderly woman with COVID-19, enrolled during active disease.

The chain combines TRBV28 with TRBJ1-6; 7 bases are a match to TRBD1. V trimming: 3 bases; J trimming: 11 bases; junction bases outside the gene matches: 13. The CDR3 is made up of 16 amino acids. Germline V lookup: CDR1 MDHEN, CDR2 SYDVKM. The CDR3 loop reads CASSFITGTEWTPLHF. Written as DNA, the CDR3 is TGTGCCAGCAGTTTCATCACCGGGACAGAGTGGACACCCCTCCACTTT. Complete variable domain (other parts from reference TRBV28 and TRBJ1-6): DVKVTQSSRYLVKRTGEKVFLECVQDMDHENMFWYRQDPGLGLRLIYFSYDVKMKEKGDIPEGYSVSREKKERFSLILESASTNQTSMYLCASSFITGTEWTPLHFGNGTRLTVT.

The chain employs TRBV27 and TRBJ2-2; the match to TRBD2 covers 9 bases. CDR3 length: 16 amino acids. The germline CDR1 and CDR2 sequences are MNHEY and SMNVEV (reference sequence). After removal of 6 bases from V and 1 base from J, the junction contained 6 bases not matched to a gene. The CDR3 DNA sequence: TGTGCCAGCAGAAATCTAGCGGGGTTGAACACCGGGGAGCTGTTTTTT. Translated, it gives CASRNLAGLNTGELFF.